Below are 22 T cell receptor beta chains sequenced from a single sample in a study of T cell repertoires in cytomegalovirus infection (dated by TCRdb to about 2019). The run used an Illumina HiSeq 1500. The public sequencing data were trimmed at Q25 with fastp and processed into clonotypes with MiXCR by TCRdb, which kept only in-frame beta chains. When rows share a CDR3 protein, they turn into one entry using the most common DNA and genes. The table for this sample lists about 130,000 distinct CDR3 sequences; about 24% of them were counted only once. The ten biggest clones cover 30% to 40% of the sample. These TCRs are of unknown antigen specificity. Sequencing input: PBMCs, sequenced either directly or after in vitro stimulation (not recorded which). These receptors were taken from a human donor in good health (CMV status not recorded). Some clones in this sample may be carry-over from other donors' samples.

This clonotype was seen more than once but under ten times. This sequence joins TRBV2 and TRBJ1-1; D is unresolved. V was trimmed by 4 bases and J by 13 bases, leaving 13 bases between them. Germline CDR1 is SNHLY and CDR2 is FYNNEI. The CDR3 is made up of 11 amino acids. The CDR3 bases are TGTGCCAGCAGTGTCTCAGTAGAGGATTTCTTT. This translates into CASSVSVEDFF.

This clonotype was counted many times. DNA for the CDR3: TGTGCCAGCAGCCCCGACCTGAACACTGAAGCTTTCTTT. Translated: CASSPDLNTEAFF. The V gene is TRBV7-8, the J gene TRBJ1-1; no definite D call. This CDR3 is built from 13 residues. Trimming pared 5 bases from V and 0 bases from J, leaving 7 bases between. Germline loops: CDR1 SGHVS, CDR2 FQNEAQ.

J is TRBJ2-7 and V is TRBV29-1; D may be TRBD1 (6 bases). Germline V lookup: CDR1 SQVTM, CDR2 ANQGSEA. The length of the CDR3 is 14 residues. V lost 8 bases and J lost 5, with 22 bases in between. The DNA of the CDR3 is TGCAGCTTTCGCAGGTGGGAAAAGGGGGACGAGCAGTACTTC. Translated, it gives CSFRRWEKGDEQYF.

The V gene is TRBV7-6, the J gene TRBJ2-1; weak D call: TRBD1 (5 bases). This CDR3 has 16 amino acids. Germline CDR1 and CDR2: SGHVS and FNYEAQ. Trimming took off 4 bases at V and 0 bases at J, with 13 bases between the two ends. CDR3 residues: CASSSEGAHSYNEQFF. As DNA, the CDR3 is TGTGCCAGCAGCTCCGAAGGGGCCCACTCCTACAATGAGCAGTTCTTC.

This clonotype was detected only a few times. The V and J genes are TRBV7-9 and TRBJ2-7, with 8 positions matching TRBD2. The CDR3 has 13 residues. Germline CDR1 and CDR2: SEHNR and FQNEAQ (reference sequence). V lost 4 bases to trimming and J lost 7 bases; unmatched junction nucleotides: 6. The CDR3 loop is CASSSRTSREQYV. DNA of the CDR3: TGTGCCAGCAGCTCCCGGACTAGCAGGGAGCAGTACGTC.

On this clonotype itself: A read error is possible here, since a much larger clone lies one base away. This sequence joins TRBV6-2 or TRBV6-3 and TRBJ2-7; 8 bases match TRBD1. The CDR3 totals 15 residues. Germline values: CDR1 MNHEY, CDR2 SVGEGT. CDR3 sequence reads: CTSSYDGQGLYEQYF. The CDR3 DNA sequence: TGTACCAGCAGTTACGACGGACAGGGTTTGTACGAGCAGTACTTC.

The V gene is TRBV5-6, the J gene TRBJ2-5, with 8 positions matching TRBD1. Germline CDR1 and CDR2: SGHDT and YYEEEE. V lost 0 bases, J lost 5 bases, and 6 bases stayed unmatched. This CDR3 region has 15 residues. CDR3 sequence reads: CASSLAGRGQETQYF. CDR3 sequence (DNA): TGTGCCAGCAGCTTGGCTGGCAGGGGGCAGGAGACCCAGTACTTC.

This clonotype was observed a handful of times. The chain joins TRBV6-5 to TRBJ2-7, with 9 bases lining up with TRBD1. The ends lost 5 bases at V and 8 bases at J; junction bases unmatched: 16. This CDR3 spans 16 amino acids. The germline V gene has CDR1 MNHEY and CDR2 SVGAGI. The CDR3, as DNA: TGTGCCAGCAGTACGTCACCGGGACAGGGCCCGCGGAAGCAGTACTTC. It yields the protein CASSTSPGQGPRKQYF.

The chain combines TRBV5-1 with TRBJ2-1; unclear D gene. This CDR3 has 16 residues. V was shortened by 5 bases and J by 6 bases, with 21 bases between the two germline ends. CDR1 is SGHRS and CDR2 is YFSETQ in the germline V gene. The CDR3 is CASRSPEVGWTNEQFF. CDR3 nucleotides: TGCGCCAGCAGAAGTCCTGAGGTGGGGTGGACCAATGAGCAGTTCTTC.

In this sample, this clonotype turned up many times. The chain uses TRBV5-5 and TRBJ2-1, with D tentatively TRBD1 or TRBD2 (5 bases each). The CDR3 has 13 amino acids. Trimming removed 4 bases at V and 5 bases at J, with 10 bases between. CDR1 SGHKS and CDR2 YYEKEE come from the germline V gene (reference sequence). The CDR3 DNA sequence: TGTGCCAGCAGCGGGACCAATAACAATGAGCAGTTCTTC. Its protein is CASSGTNNNEQFF.

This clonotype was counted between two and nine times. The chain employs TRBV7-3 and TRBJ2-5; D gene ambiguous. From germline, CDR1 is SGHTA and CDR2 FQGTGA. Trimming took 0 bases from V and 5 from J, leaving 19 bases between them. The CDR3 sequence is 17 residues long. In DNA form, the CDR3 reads TGTGCCAGCAGCTTAACTTTACTCCCGCGAACCAACGAGACCCAGTACTTC. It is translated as CASSLTLLPRTNETQYF.

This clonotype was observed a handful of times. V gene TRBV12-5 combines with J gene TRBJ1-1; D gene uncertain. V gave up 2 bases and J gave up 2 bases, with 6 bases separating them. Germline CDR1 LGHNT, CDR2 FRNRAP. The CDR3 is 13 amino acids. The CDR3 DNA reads TGTGCTAGTGGTTTGTCGATTAACACTGAAGCTTTCTTT. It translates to CASGLSINTEAFF.

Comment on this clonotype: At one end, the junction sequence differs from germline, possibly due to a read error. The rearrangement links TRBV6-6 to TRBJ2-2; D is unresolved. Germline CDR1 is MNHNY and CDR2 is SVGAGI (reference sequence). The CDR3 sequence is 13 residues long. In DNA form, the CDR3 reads TGTGCCGGCAGCAAAAGGGCTACCGGGGAGCTGTTTTTT. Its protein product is CAGSKRATGELFF.

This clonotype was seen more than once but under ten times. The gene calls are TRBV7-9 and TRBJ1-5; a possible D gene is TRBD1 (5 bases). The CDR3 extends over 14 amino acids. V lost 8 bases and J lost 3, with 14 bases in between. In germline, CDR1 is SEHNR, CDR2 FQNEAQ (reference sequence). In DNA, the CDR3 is TGTGCCAGCGGACGAGGGGCGTACAATCAGCCCCAGCATTTT. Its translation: CASGRGAYNQPQHF.

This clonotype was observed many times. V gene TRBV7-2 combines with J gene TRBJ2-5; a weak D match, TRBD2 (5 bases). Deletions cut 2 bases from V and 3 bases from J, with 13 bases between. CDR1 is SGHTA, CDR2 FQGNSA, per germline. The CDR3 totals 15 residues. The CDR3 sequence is CASSLRPPGKETQYF. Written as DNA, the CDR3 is TGTGCCAGCAGCTTACGTCCCCCGGGGAAAGAGACCCAGTACTTC.

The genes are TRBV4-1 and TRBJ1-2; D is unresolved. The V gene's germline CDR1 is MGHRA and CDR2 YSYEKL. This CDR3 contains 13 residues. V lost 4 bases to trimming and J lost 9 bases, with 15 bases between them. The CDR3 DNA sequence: TGCGCCAGCAGCCCCCCGCTCATGGCTCGCTACACCTTC. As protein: CASSPPLMARYTF.

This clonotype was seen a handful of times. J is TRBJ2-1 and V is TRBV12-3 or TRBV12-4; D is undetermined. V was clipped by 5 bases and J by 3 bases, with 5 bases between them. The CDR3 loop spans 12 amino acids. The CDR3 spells CASSPDYNEQFF. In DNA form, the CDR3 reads TGTGCCAGCAGTCCAGACTACAATGAGCAGTTCTTC.

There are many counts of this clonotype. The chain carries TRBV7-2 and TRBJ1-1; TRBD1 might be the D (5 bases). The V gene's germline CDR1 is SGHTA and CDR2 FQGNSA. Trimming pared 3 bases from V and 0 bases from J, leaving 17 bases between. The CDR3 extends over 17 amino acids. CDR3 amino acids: CASSFSMLGQLNTEAFF. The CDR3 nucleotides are TGTGCCAGCAGCTTTTCCATGCTGGGGCAGCTGAACACTGAAGCTTTCTTT. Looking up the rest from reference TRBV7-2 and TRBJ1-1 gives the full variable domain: GAGVSQSPSNKVTEKGKDVELRCDPISGHTALYWYRQSLGQGLEFLIYFQGNSAPDKSGLPSDRFSAERTGGSVSTLTIQRTQQEDSAVYLCASSFSMLGQLNTEAFFGQGTRLTVV.

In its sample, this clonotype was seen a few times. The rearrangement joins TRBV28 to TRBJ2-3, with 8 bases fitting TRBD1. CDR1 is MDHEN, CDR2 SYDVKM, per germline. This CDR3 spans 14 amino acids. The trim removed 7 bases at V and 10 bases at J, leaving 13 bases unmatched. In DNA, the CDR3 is TGTGCCAGCACCCCGCCGACCCCGACAGGGGCGCAGTATTTT. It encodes CASTPPTPTGAQYF.

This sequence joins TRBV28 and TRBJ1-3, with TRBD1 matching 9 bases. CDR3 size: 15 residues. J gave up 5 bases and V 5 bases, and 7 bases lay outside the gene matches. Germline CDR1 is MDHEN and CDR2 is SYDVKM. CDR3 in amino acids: CASSPGTGRRNTIYF. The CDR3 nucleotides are TGTGCCAGCAGTCCGGGGACAGGGAGGCGAAACACCATATATTTT.

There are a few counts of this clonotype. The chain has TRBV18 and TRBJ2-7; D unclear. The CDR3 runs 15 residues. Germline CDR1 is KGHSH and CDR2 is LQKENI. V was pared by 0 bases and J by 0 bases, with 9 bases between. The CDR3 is CASSPPSASSYEQYF. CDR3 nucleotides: TGTGCCAGCTCACCACCCTCTGCAAGCTCCTACGAGCAGTACTTC.

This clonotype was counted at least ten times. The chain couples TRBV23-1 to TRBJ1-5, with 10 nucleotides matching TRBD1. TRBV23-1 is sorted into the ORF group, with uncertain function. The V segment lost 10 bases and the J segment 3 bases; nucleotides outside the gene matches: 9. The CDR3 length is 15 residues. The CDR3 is CANMDRGRANQPQHF. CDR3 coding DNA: TGCGCCAACATGGACAGGGGGAGGGCCAATCAGCCCCAGCATTTT.